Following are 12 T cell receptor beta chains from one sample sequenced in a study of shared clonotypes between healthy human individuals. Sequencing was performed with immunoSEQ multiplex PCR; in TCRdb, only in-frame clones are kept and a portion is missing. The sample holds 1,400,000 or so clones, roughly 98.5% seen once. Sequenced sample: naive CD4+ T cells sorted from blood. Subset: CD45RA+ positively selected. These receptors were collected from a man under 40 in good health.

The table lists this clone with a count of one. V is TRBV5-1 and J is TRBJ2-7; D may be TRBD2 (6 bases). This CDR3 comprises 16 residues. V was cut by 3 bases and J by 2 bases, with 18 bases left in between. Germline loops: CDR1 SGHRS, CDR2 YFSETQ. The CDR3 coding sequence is TGCGCCAGCAGCTCTTCCCCCGGGAGTACTGCCTACGAGCAGTACTTC. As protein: CASSSSPGSTAYEQYF.

Here the CDR3 reads CASSVGDTFQREFNNEQFF. CDR3 DNA sequence: TGTGCCAGCAGCGTAGGGGATACCTTCCAGCGGGAATTCAACAATGAGCAGTTCTTC. The chain joins TRBV9 to TRBJ2-1; 7 nucleotides match TRBD2. The CDR3 spans 19 residues. V trimming: 0 bases; J trimming: 5 bases; junction bases outside the gene matches: 17. Germline V gene sequence: CDR1 SGDLS, CDR2 YYNGEE.

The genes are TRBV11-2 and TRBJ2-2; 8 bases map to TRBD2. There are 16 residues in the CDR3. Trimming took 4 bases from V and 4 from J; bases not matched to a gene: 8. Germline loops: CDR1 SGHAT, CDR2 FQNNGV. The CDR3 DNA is TGTGCCAGCAGCTCCATATCTGGGACTAGCACCGGGGAGCTGTTTTTT. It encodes CASSSISGTSTGELFF.

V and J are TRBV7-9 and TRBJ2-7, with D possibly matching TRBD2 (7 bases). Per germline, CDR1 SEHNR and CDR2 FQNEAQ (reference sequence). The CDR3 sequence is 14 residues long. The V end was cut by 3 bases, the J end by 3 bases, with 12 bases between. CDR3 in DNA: TGTGCCAGCAGCTTCGGGGGGCGTAACTACGAGCAGTACTTC. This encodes CASSFGGRNYEQYF.

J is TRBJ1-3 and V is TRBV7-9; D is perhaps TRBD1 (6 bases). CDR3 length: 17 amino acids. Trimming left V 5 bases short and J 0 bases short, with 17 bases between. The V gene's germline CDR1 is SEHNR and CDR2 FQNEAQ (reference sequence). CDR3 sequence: CASSPRRQATSGNTIYF. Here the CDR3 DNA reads TGTGCCAGCAGCCCCCGACGACAGGCCACCTCTGGAAACACCATATATTTT. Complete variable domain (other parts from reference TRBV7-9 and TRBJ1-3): DTGVSQNPRHKITKRGQNVTFRCDPISEHNRLYWYRQTLGQGPEFLTYFQNEAQLEKSRLLSDRFSAERPKGSFSTLEIQRTEQGDSAMYLCASSPRRQATSGNTIYFGEGSWLTVV.

Here the CDR3 reads CASSQDLRLDTFSEQFF. The DNA for the CDR3 is TGCGCCAGCAGCCAAGATCTCCGATTGGATACGTTTAGTGAGCAGTTCTTC. The chain combines TRBV4-1 with TRBJ2-1; no clear D. Trimming left V 0 bases short and J 9 bases short, with 21 bases between. Germline-derived CDR1 and CDR2 are MGHRA and YSYEKL. The CDR3 runs 17 residues.

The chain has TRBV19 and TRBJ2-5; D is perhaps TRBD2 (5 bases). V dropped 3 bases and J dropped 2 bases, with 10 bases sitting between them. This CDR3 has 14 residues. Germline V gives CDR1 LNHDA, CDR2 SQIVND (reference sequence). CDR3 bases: TGTGCCAGTAGTATGGCGCGGGTGCAAGAGACCCAGTACTTC. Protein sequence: CASSMARVQETQYF.

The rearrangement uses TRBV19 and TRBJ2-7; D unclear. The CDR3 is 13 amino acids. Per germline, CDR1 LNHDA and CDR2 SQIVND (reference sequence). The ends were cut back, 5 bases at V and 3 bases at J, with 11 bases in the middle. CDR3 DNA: TGTGCCAGTAGTGCTCACAGTGGCTACGAGCAGTACTTC. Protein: CASSAHSGYEQYF.

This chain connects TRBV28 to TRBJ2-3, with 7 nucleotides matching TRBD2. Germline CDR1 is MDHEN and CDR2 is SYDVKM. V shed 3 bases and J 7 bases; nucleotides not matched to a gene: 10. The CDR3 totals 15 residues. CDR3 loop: CASSFGLDPTNTQYF. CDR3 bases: TGTGCCAGCAGTTTCGGACTAGACCCCACTAATACGCAGTATTTT.

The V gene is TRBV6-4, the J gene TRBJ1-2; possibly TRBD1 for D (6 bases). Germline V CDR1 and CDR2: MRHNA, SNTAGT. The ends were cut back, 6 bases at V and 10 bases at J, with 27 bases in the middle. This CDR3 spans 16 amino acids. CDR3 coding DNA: TGTGCCAGCAGCCATCAAGGGGGGCCAGAACTCTTAAACTACACCTTC. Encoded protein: CASSHQGGPELLNYTF.

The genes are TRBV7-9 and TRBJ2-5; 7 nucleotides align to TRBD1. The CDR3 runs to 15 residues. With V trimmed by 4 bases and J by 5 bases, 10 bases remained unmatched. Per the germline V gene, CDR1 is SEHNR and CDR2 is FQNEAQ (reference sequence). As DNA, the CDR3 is TGTGCCAGCAGCTCAGACAGGGTTCTACGGGAGACCCAGTACTTC. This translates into CASSSDRVLRETQYF.

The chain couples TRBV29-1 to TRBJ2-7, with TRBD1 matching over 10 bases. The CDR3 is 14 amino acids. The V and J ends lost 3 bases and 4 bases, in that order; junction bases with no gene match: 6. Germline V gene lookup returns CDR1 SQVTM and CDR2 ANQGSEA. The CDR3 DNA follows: TGCAGCGTTGATAGCGGACAGGGGGATTACGAGCAGTACTTC. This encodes CSVDSGQGDYEQYF.